This entry features one T cell receptor (beta chain) sequence. Trimming cost V 4 bases and J 0 bases, with 13 bases left between them. In germline, CDR1 is SGDLS, CDR2 YYNGEE. This CDR3 has 15 residues. The assay was immunoSEQ multiplex PCR, and TCRdb's table has in-frame clones only and misses some. The sample includes around 140,000 clones, around 90% of them seen just once. The data were taken from a study of control samples from healthy donors and cancer patients. The sequencing input was blood. This sequence originates from a man younger than 30 in good health. The rearrangement links TRBV9 to TRBJ1-1; D call uncertain. In DNA form, the CDR3 reads TGTGCCAGCAGCCCTACTCTGGGCGTGAACACTGAAGCTTTCTTT. Residues: CASSPTLGVNTEAFF.